The 20 T cell receptor beta chains below come from one sample, sequenced in a study of cytomegalovirus exposure and HLA in healthy donors. The PCR used 60 Vbeta and 13 Jbeta primers. The method was immunoSEQ multiplex PCR; TCRdb's version includes in-frame clones alone and lacks a portion of them. Found here are 110,000 or so clones, 65% to 85% of them singletons; the top ten hold nearly 2.5%. The sequencing input was PBMCs. Receptors originate from a woman in her late teens or twenties in good health and CMV-seronegative.

The J gene is TRBJ1-5, the V gene TRBV4-1, with D uncertain. The germline gives CDR1 MGHRA, CDR2 YSYEKL. V lost 4 bases to trimming and J lost 4 bases, with 14 bases between them. The CDR3 contains 15 residues. CDR3 sequence: CASSPEFWPNQPQHF. In DNA form, the CDR3 reads TGCGCCAGCAGCCCAGAATTCTGGCCTAATCAGCCCCAGCATTTT.

The chain has TRBV25-1 and TRBJ2-1; D remains unclear. V shed 2 bases and J shed 5 bases, with 7 bases lying between them. The CDR3 consists of 13 residues. The germline V gene has CDR1 MGHDK and CDR2 SYGVNS. The CDR3 reads CASSESYNNEQFF. CDR3 DNA: TGTGCCAGCAGTGAAAGTTACAACAATGAGCAGTTCTTC.

The chain combines TRBV23-1 with TRBJ2-6; tentative D call: TRBD1 (6 bases). TRBV23-1 is assigned to the ORF class and has an uncertain function. The V end lost 4 bases, the J end lost 0 bases, and 13 bases lay between the germline ends. This CDR3 has 17 residues. CDR3 nucleotides: TGCGCCAGCAGTCGCGGCAGGGGCTCCTCTGGGGCCAACGTCCTGACTTTC. The encoded protein is CASSRGRGSSGANVLTF.

The chain carries TRBV7-9 and TRBJ1-4; D is undetermined. CDR3 size: 15 residues. Trimming took off 1 base at V and 0 bases at J, with 6 bases between the two ends. In germline, CDR1 is SEHNR, CDR2 FQNEAQ (reference sequence). The CDR3 coding sequence is TGTGCCAGCAGCTTAGGACGGGCAACTAATGAAAAACTGTTTTTT. It is translated as CASSLGRATNEKLFF. The full variable domain, rest sourced from reference TRBV7-9 and TRBJ1-4, is DTGVSQNPRHKITKRGQNVTFRCDPISEHNRLYWYRQTLGQGPEFLTYFQNEAQLEKSRLLSDRFSAERPKGSFSTLEIQRTEQGDSAMYLCASSLGRATNEKLFFGSGTQLSVL.

V is TRBV11-2 and J is TRBJ1-5, with 7 bases fitting TRBD1. Looked up from germline, CDR1 is SGHAT and CDR2 is FQNNGV. J gave up 4 bases and V 5 bases, and 5 bases lay outside the gene matches. This CDR3 is 14 amino acids long. The CDR3 sequence: CASSLGQWNQPQHF. Written as DNA, the CDR3 is TGTGCCAGCAGCCTGGGACAGTGGAATCAGCCCCAGCATTTT.

This clone was seen a handful of times. The V and J genes are TRBV6-5 and TRBJ1-1; D is undetermined. The CDR3 is 14 residues long. Between the trimmed V and J ends, which lost 10 bases and 4 bases, there was a span of 19 bases. CDR1 is MNHEY and CDR2 is SVGAGI in the germline V gene. In nucleotides, the CDR3 is TGTGCCACCAATCCGGGTTCTTCGTTCACTGAAGCTTTCTTT. Its translation: CATNPGSSFTEAFF.

The chain couples TRBV4-2 to TRBJ2-2; 7 positions match TRBD1. This CDR3 comprises 16 residues. Germline-derived CDR1 and CDR2 are LGHNA and YNFKEQ. V lost 1 base, J lost 5 bases, and 7 bases stayed unmatched. CDR3 amino acids: CASSQGGVRGTGELFF. In DNA, the CDR3 is TGTGCCAGCAGCCAAGGAGGGGTCAGGGGGACCGGGGAGCTGTTTTTT.

The genes are TRBV19 and TRBJ1-2, with D hard to call. V was shortened by 3 bases and J by 8 bases, with 10 bases between the two germline ends. This CDR3 has 12 residues. Looked up from germline, CDR1 is LNHDA and CDR2 is SQIVND (reference sequence). DNA for the CDR3: TGTGCCAGTAGTATGGGTATGGAGGGCTACACCTTC. Its translation is CASSMGMEGYTF.

The genes are TRBV10-3 and TRBJ2-3, with 13 bases that match TRBD2. CDR3 length equals 16 residues. Germline assignment: CDR1 ENHRY and CDR2 SYGVKD. V lost 3 bases, J lost 1 base, and 1 base stayed unmatched. CDR3 coding DNA: TGTGCCATCAGTGACGGGACTAGCGGGGGCACAGATACGCAGTATTTT. Its protein product is CAISDGTSGGTDTQYF.

In regard to this clone: One junction end does not reproduce the germline sequence, and a read error may be involved. V is TRBV29-1 and J is TRBJ1-3, with D perhaps matching TRBD1 (5 bases). Germline V gene sequence: CDR1 SQVTM, CDR2 ANQGSEA. The CDR3 runs 14 residues. CDR3 sequence: CSARTTAQGNTIYF. DNA for the CDR3: TGCAGCGCCAGGACGACCGCCCAGGGAAACACCATATACTTT.

This chain uses TRBV6-5 with TRBJ1-2; D is uncertain. The CDR3 consists of 13 residues. Per germline, CDR1 MNHEY and CDR2 SVGAGI. V dropped 5 bases and J dropped 2 bases, with 9 bases sitting between them. CDR3 amino acids: CASSPLLNYGYTF. In nucleotides, the CDR3 is TGTGCCAGCAGTCCGTTGCTAAACTATGGCTACACCTTC.

This rearrangement joins TRBV5-1 to TRBJ2-2; weak D call: TRBD2 (5 bases). The CDR3 has 14 residues. Germline CDR1 is SGHRS and CDR2 is YFSETQ. V was shortened by 3 bases and J by 5 bases, with 11 bases between the two germline ends. CDR3 sequence reads: CASSSAGWTGELFF. The CDR3 DNA reads TGCGCCAGCAGCTCGGCGGGTTGGACCGGGGAGCTGTTTTTT.

The chain is built from TRBV6-5 and TRBJ2-5, with D maybe TRBD2 (5 bases). The CDR3 length is 14 residues. Trimming removed 3 bases at V and 2 bases at J, with 10 bases between. Germline CDR1 MNHEY, CDR2 SVGAGI. CDR3 DNA: TGTGCCAGCAGTTATAGTCGGACTCAAGAGACCCAGTACTTC. This gives the protein CASSYSRTQETQYF.

The CDR3 DNA follows: TGCGCCAGCAGCTTGGAACTAGCGGGAGCCTACGAGCAGTACTTC. Its protein product is CASSLELAGAYEQYF. V usage is TRBV5-1 and J usage is TRBJ2-7, with 11 nucleotides matching TRBD2. The trim removed 0 bases at V and 2 bases at J, leaving 1 base unmatched. This CDR3 is 15 amino acids long. CDR1 and CDR2 from the germline V gene are SGHRS and YFSETQ.

The chain couples TRBV18 to TRBJ2-2; perhaps TRBD1 as D (6 bases). Between the trimmed V and J ends, which lost 2 bases and 2 bases, there was a span of 15 bases. The germline gives CDR1 KGHSH, CDR2 LQKENI. The CDR3 runs to 17 residues. CDR3 region: CASSPYVRGQNTGELFF. Written as DNA, the CDR3 is TGTGCCAGCTCACCATACGTCAGGGGCCAAAACACCGGGGAGCTGTTTTTT.

V gene TRBV7-2 combines with J gene TRBJ1-5; D may be TRBD1 (5 bases). V lost 5 bases, J lost 3 bases, and 17 bases lay in between. CDR1 and CDR2 from the germline V gene are SGHTA and FQGNSA. This CDR3 contains 16 residues. The CDR3 DNA is TGTGCCAGCAGCCCCTATAGTCGACAGTACAATCAGCCCCAGCATTTT. Amino acids: CASSPYSRQYNQPQHF.

This clone was picked up a small number of times. The V call is TRBV6-6, the J call TRBJ1-1; a possible D gene is TRBD1 (6 bases). The CDR3 consists of 15 residues. Germline assignment: CDR1 MNHNY and CDR2 SVGAGI (reference sequence). The germline V and J ends were trimmed by 2 bases and 8 bases, with 18 bases remaining between them. The CDR3 protein is CASSYRPGHIFEAFF. CDR3 nucleotides: TGTGCCAGCAGTTACCGACCGGGACATATATTCGAAGCTTTCTTT.

This clone has just a few counts. This chain connects TRBV27 to TRBJ1-2; tentative D call: TRBD1 (5 bases). The length of the CDR3 is 14 residues. Looked up from germline, CDR1 is MNHEY and CDR2 is SMNVEV (reference sequence). V lost 3 bases and J 3 bases, leaving 11 bases between the germline ends. DNA for the CDR3: TGTGCCAGCAGTTTTGACAGACTTCACTATGGCTACACCTTC. Translated, it gives CASSFDRLHYGYTF.

This clone was seen once. This chain joins TRBV18 and TRBJ1-1, with D uncertain. Germline lookup yields CDR1 KGHSH and CDR2 LQKENI. The V end was cut by 2 bases, the J end by 10 bases, with 14 bases between. The CDR3 totals 13 residues. The CDR3 spells CASSPRVVDSAFF. The CDR3 DNA reads as TGTGCCAGCTCACCAAGAGTGGTTGATTCAGCTTTCTTT.

CDR3 amino acids: CASSLGGDGLNTIYF. The CDR3 nucleotides are TGTGCCAGCAGCTTAGGGGGGGACGGACTAAACACCATATATTTT. The chain links TRBV7-6 to TRBJ1-3, with a tentative D call TRBD1 (5 bases). The CDR3 totals 15 residues. V lost 1 base to trimming and J lost 6 bases, with 13 bases between them. Germline assignment: CDR1 SGHVS and CDR2 FNYEAQ.